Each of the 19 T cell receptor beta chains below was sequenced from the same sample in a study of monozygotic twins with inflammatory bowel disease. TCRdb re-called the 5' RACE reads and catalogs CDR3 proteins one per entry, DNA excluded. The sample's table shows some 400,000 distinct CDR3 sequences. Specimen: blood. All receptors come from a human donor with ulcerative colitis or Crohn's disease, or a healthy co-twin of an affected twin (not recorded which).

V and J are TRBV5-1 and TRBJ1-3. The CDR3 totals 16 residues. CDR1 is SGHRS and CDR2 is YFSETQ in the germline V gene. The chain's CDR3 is CASSLEAVGPGNTIYF.

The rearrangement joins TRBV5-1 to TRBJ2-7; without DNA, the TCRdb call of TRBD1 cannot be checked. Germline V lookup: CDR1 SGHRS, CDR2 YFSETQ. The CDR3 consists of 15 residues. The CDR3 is CASSSPGTGFHEQYF.

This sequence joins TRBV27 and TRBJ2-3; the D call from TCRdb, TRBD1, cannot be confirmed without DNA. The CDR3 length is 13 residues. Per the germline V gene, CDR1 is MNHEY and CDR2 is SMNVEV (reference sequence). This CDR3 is CASKGQGTDTQYF.

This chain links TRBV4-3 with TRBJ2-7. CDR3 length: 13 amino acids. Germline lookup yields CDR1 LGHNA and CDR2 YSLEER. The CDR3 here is CASSQELDYEQYF.

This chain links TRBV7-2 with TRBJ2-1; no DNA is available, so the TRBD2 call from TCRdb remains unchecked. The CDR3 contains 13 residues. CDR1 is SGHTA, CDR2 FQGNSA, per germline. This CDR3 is CASTKAGGDEQFF. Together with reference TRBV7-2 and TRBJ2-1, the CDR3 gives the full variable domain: GAGVSQSPSNKVTEKGKDVELRCDPISGHTALYWYRQSLGQGLEFLIYFQGNSAPDKSGLPSDRFSAERTGGSVSTLTIQRTQQEDSAVYLCASTKAGGDEQFFGPGTRLTVL.

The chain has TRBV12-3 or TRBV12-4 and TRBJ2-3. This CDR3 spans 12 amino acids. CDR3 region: CASSLGSNTQYF.

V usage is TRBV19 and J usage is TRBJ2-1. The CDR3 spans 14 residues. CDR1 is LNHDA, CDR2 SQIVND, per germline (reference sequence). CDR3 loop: CASKTTSSYNEQFF. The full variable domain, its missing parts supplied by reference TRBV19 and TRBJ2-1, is DGGITQSPKYLFRKEGQNVTLSCEQNLNHDAMYWYRQDPGQGLRLIYYSQIVNDFQKGDIAEGYSVSREKKESFPLTVTSAQKNPTAFYLCASKTTSSYNEQFFGPGTRLTVL.

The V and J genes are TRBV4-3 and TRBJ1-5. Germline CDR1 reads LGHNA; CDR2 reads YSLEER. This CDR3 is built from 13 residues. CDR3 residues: CASSQVNGEPQHF.

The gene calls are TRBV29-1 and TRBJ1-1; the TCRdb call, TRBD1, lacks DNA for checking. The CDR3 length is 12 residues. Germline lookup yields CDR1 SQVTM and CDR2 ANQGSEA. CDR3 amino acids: CSVGPGGGEAFF.

CDR3 loop: CASSFENPETQYF. The J gene is TRBJ2-5, the V gene TRBV12-3 or TRBV12-4. There are 13 residues in the CDR3.

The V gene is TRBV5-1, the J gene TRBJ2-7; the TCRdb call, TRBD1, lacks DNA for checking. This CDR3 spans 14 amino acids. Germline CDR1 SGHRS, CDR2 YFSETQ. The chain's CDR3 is CASADRDSPYEQYF.

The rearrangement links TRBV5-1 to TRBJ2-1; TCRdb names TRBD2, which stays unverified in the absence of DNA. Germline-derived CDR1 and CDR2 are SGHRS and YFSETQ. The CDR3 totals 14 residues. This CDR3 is CASSLSGRVNEQFF.

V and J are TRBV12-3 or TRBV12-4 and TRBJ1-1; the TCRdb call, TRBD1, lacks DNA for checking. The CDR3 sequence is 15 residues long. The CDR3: CASSLTGAENTEAFF.

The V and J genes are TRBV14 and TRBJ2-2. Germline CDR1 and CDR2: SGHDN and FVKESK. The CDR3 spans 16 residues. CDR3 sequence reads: CASSLRDISNTGELFF. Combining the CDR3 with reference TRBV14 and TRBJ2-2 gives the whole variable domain EAGVTQFPSHSVIEKGQTVTLRCDPISGHDNLYWYRRVMGKEIKFLLHFVKESKQDESGMPNNRFLAERTGGTYSTLKVQPAELEDSGVYFCASSLRDISNTGELFFGEGSRLTVL.

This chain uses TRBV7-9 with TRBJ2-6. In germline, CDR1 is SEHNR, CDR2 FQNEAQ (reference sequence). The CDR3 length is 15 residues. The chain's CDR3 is CASSNSYGGANVLTF.

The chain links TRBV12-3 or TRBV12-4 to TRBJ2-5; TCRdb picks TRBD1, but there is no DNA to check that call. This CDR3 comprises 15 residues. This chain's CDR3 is CASRNLGGPKETQYF.

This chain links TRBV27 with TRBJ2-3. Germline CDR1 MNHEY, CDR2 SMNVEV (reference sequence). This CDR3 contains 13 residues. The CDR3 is CASGVISTDTQYF.

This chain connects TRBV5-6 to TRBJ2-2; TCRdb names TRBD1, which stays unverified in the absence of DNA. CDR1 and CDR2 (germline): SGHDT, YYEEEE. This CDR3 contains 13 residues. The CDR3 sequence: CASSSRDSGELFF.

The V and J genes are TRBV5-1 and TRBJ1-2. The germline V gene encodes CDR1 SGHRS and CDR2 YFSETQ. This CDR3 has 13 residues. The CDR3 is CASSLGIDAPNTF.